One T cell receptor (beta chain) is described in this entry. The V end was cut by 1 base, the J end by 2 bases, with 18 bases between. Per the germline V gene, CDR1 is LGHNA and CDR2 is YNFKEQ. The CDR3 contains 17 residues. This specimen comes from a study of T cell repertoires in cytomegalovirus infection. From the reads, TCRdb called clonotypes with MiXCR, one entry per CDR3 protein. The sample has some 240,000 distinct CDR3 sequences; over 15% are singletons. The chain combines TRBV4-2 with TRBJ2-7; weak D call: TRBD1 (6 bases). The specimen was CD8+ T cells from PBMCs. The receptor was isolated from a human donor in good health (CMV status not recorded). Some clones in this sample may be carry-over from other donors' samples. CDR3 sequence (DNA): TGTGCCAGCAGCCAAGCCCAGGCGGACAGAACCACCTACGAGCAGTACTTC. This translates into CASSQAQADRTTYEQYF.